This T cell receptor beta chain was identified in a study of vaccination and CD4 T cells after COVID-19. The study, taken as a whole, reports: Convalescent patients had a median roughly 86% of post-vaccine SARS-CoV-2-reactive clones that were detected only after vaccination, not before it. Convalescent patients studied were relatively few, and early post-infection timepoints were absent.

CDR3 length: 12 residues. Trimming removed 7 bases from V and 11 bases from J, with 12 bases in between. Treatment noted: approximately 9-day PBMC culture with coronavirus spike peptide pools or control peptides (ViraFEST assay). Pre-COVID-19 pandemic sampling (2011-2018) yielded the unexposed donor's CD4+ T cells. Cultures used 2 million or so PBMCs per well, about 10 IU/ml IL-2 and approximately 9.6 ug/ml peptides. Comment on this clonotype: Its antigen is as yet unknown.

Cultured CD4+ T-cell DNA underwent Oncomine TCR Beta short-read sequencing. Cultures of CD4+ T cells served as the source for extracting genomic DNA. TCRdb recomputed calls from the PCR reads with MiXCR, one row per CDR3 protein. Of thousands of distinct CDR3 sequences listed, 30% to 35% are singletons. This rearrangement joins TRBV12-3 or TRBV12-4 to TRBJ1-6; no reliable D call. The receptor's source is a human donor in good health. The sequencing sample was made of CD4+ T cells from blood, cultured in vitro. CDR3 loop: CASTPGYPPLHF. For the CDR3, the DNA is TGTGCCAGCACCCCGGGCTATCCACCCCTCCACTTT.